What follows describes a single T cell receptor beta chain. This record comes from a study of blood T cell repertoires in COVID-19. The V end was cut by 4 bases, the J end by 7 bases, with 13 bases between. The CDR3 is 14 residues long. Germline CDR1 reads MNHEY; CDR2 reads SMNVEV (reference sequence). Repertoires were generated with immunoSEQ multiplex PCR, while TCRdb's copy carries only in-frame clones and drops some. The repertoire includes a few hundred thousand clones, approximately 80% of them detected once, and roughly 7% sits in the top ten. What was sequenced was peripheral blood. V is TRBV27 and J is TRBJ1-4; D remains unclear. The sequence was collected from a woman between 50 and 59 years old with acute or convalescent COVID-19. CDR3 sequence: CASSSRGVGEKLFF. CDR3 in DNA: TGTGCCAGCAGTTCTCGCGGGGTGGGTGAAAAACTGTTTTTT.